The 12 T cell receptor beta chains below all came from one sample that was sequenced in a study of blood T cell repertoires in COVID-19. Sequencing was performed with immunoSEQ multiplex PCR; in TCRdb, only in-frame clones are kept and a portion is missing. The sample holds about 70,000 clones, 80% to 90% seen once. The sample taken for sequencing was peripheral blood. Receptors were obtained from a human donor in a cohort sampled during active COVID-19.

The chain combines TRBV6-4 with TRBJ1-2; 7 positions agree with TRBD1. The ends lost 4 bases at V and 8 bases at J; junction bases unmatched: 7. The CDR3 runs 13 residues. Germline V gene data show CDR1 as MRHNA and CDR2 as SNTAGT. The CDR3 nucleotides read TGTGCCAGCAGTGCCGGCAGGGGGTCGGGCTACACCTTC. The encoded protein is CASSAGRGSGYTF.

This clone came up once. The chain is built from TRBV2 and TRBJ2-1; TRBD2 agrees at 11 bases. The CDR3 loop spans 18 amino acids. Germline values: CDR1 SNHLY, CDR2 FYNNEI. V shed 6 bases, J shed 1 base, and the junction held 11 bases outside the gene matches. CDR3 sequence (DNA): TGTGCCAGCAGGAGGAGTAGCGGGAGGGCCGGGTCCTACAATGAGCAGTTCTTC. This codes for CASRRSSGRAGSYNEQFF.

The J gene is TRBJ1-1, the V gene TRBV10-3; 9 positions match TRBD1. The CDR3 runs to 12 residues. Trimming at V came to 9 bases and at J to 7 bases, leaving 6 bases not matched to a gene. Germline loops: CDR1 ENHRY, CDR2 SYGVKD. CDR3 protein: CAIWDRESEAFF. For the CDR3, the DNA is TGTGCCATTTGGGACAGGGAGAGTGAAGCTTTCTTT.

This chain uses TRBV11-2 with TRBJ2-7, with D tentatively TRBD1 (6 bases). Germline-derived CDR1 and CDR2 are SGHAT and FQNNGV. V was cut by 0 bases and J by 5 bases, with 11 bases left in between. This CDR3 region has 14 residues. CDR3 coding DNA: TGTGCCAGCAGCTTAGATGCAGGGGCCCACGAGCAGTACTTC. Amino acids: CASSLDAGAHEQYF.

The J gene is TRBJ2-7, the V gene TRBV4-1, with D perhaps matching TRBD2 (6 bases). From germline, CDR1 is MGHRA and CDR2 YSYEKL. The CDR3 runs to 13 residues. The ends were cut back, 4 bases at V and 3 bases at J, with 10 bases in the middle. The CDR3 protein is CASSRDLGYEQYF. The CDR3, as DNA: TGCGCCAGCAGCCGGGACTTGGGCTACGAGCAGTACTTC.

The chain couples TRBV6-6 to TRBJ1-4, with D uncertain. This CDR3 comprises 14 residues. Trimming took off 8 bases at V and 4 bases at J, with 14 bases between the two ends. Looked up from germline, CDR1 is MNHNY and CDR2 is SVGAGI (reference sequence). For the CDR3, the DNA is TGTGCCAGCTCCGATTTTAGCCTTAATGAAAAACTGTTTTTT. Its protein product is CASSDFSLNEKLFF.

The rearrangement joins TRBV28 to TRBJ2-1; D is possibly TRBD2 (6 bases). Germline loops: CDR1 MDHEN, CDR2 SYDVKM. This CDR3 is built from 13 residues. The V and J ends lost 8 bases and 5 bases respectively, with 13 bases between them. CDR3 sequence reads: CASSSGGNNEQFF. In DNA form, the CDR3 reads TGTGCCAGCTCCTCCGGCGGGAACAATGAGCAGTTCTTC.

The CDR3 coding sequence is TGTGCCAGCAGTTCCCCTGGAACCCCAACGGGTGAGCAGTTCTTC. This translates into CASSSPGTPTGEQFF. The genes are TRBV28 and TRBJ2-1; D not resolved. The CDR3 contains 15 residues. CDR1 MDHEN and CDR2 SYDVKM come from the germline V gene. V lost 4 bases to trimming and J lost 9 bases, with 19 bases between them. Filled out from reference TRBV28 and TRBJ2-1, the complete variable domain reads DVKVTQSSRYLVKRTGEKVFLECVQDMDHENMFWYRQDPGLGLRLIYFSYDVKMKEKGDIPEGYSVSREKKERFSLILESASTNQTSMYLCASSSPGTPTGEQFFGPGTRLTVL.

V and J are TRBV2 and TRBJ2-1; D perhaps matches TRBD2 (5 bases). The CDR3 consists of 18 residues. From germline, CDR1 is SNHLY and CDR2 FYNNEI. Trimming stripped 6 bases from V and 9 bases from J, with 30 bases between. CDR3 region: CASSLTRVGEGRKGEQFF. The CDR3 region has the DNA TGTGCCAGCAGCCTAACCCGGGTTGGCGAGGGCCGGAAGGGTGAGCAGTTCTTC.

This sequence joins TRBV28 and TRBJ1-1, with D possibly being TRBD1 (6 bases). Germline assignment: CDR1 MDHEN and CDR2 SYDVKM. There are 14 residues in the CDR3. CDR3 sequence: CVIKGGPSNTEAFF. The CDR3 DNA reads TGTGTAATCAAAGGGGGACCTTCGAACACTGAAGCTTTCTTT.

The chain couples TRBV28 to TRBJ2-7; 9 nucleotides align to TRBD2. CDR3 length: 12 amino acids. Germline V gene lookup returns CDR1 MDHEN and CDR2 SYDVKM. The junction had 0 bases not matched to a gene; V was cut back by 5 bases and J by 4 bases. The CDR3: CASSLAGYEQYF. The CDR3 DNA follows: TGTGCCAGCAGTCTAGCGGGATACGAGCAGTACTTC.

The chain joins TRBV18 to TRBJ2-3, with a possible D match to TRBD1 (6 bases). Germline assignment: CDR1 KGHSH and CDR2 LQKENI. Trimming stripped 4 bases from V and 4 bases from J, with 12 bases between. The CDR3 spans 14 residues. The CDR3 loop is CASSLQGSADTQYF. In nucleotides, the CDR3 is TGTGCCAGCTCACTCCAGGGGTCTGCAGATACGCAGTATTTT. Looking up the rest from reference TRBV18 and TRBJ2-3 gives the full variable domain: NAGVMQNPRHLVRRRGQEARLRCSPMKGHSHVYWYRQLPEEGLKFMVYLQKENIIDESGMPKERFSAEFPKEGPSILRIQQVVRGDSAAYFCASSLQGSADTQYFGPGTRLTVL.